This T cell receptor beta chain appears in the sequencing data of a study of T cell responses to AZD1222 COVID-19 vaccine. Study-wide context: Pooled samples include second doses given at about 4 or 12 weeks.

Findings and caveats of the study: Only 5 or 6 individuals given AZD1222 were seropositive at baseline. Donors were mostly white British, more females; clonal diversity possibly underestimated. Nearly half of unique spike-specific TCRs reportedly avoided B.1.351 and B.1.1.7 mutated regions.

This clone was detected only once. Its matching antigen is unknown. Data came from immunoSEQ multiplex PCR; TCRdb stores just in-frame clones and leaves some out. The profile shows around 200,000 clones, more than 75% of them singletons. The sample in question was peripheral blood, obtained on day 0 of AZD1222 vaccination. The clonotype was recovered from an adult in good health.

CDR3 residues: CASSPPPWTGINTGELFF. The CDR3 coding sequence is TGTGCCAGCAGTCCGCCACCCTGGACAGGGATTAACACCGGGGAGCTGTTTTTT. J is TRBJ2-2 and V is TRBV28; 8 bases agree with TRBD1. After removal of 5 bases from V and 2 bases from J, the junction contained 13 bases not matched to a gene. The CDR3 runs 18 residues. Per the germline V gene, CDR1 is MDHEN and CDR2 is SYDVKM.